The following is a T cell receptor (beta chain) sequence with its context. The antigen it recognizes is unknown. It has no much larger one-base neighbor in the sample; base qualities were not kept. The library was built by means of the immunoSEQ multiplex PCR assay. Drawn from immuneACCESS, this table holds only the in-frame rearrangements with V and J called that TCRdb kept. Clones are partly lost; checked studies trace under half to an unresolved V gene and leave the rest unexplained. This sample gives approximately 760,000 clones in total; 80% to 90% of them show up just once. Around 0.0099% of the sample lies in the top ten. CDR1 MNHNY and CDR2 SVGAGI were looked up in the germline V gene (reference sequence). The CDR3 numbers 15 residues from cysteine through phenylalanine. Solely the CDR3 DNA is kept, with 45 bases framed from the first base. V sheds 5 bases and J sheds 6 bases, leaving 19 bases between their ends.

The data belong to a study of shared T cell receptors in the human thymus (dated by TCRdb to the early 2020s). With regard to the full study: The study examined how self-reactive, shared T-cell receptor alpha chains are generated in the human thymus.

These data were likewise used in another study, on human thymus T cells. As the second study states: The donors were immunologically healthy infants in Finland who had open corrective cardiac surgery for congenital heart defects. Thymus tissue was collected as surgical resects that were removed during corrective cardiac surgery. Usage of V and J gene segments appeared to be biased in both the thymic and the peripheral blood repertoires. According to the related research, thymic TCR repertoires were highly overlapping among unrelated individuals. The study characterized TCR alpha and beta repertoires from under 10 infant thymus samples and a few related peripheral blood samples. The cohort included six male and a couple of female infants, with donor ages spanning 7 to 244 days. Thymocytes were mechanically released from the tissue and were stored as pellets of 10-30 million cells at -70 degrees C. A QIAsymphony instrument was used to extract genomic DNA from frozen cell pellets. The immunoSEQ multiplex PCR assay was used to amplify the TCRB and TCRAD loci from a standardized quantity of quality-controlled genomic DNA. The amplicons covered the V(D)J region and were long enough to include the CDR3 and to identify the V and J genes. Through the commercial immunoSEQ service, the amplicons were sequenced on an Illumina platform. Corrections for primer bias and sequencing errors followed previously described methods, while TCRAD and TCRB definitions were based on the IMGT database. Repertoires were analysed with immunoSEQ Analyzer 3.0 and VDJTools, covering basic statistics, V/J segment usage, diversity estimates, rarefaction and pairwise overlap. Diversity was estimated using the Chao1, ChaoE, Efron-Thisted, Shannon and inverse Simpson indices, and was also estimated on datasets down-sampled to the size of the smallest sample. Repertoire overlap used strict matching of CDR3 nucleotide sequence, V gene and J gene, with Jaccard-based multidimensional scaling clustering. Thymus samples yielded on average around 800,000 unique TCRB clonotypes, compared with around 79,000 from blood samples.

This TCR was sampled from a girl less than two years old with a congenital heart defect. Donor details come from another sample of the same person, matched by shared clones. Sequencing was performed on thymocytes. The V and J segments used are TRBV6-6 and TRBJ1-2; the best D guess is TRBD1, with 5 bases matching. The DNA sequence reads TGTGCCAGCAGTAGCCCCCCGGGGGATTCTAATGGCTACACCTTC. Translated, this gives CASSSPPGDSNGYTF.